This TCR beta chain comes out of a study of cytomegalovirus exposure and HLA in healthy donors. Study at large: Earlier, some 200 million T cells were analyzed, and about 120 million unique TCR beta sequences were found among them. Study-wide results and limits: Data from an earlier analysis indicated that most TCR beta V segments were productive either about 87% or about 30% of the time.

Concerning this clone: Its antigen is unknown.

The V gene lost 7 bases and the J gene lost 6 bases, with 21 bases spanning the gap. Looked up from germline, CDR1 is SQVTM and CDR2 is ANQGSEA. The CDR3 has 14 residues. Vbeta (60) and Jbeta (13) primers were used in the PCR. This table comes from immunoSEQ multiplex PCR, and its TCRdb copy is limited to in-frame clones, with some not included. The table records 150,000 to 200,000 clones, roughly 79% of them present only once. V gene TRBV29-1 combines with J gene TRBJ1-1; possible D gene TRBD1, 6 bases. Sequencing used PBMCs. This TCR was sampled from a woman aged 40 to 50 in good health and CMV-seronegative. CDR3 bases: TGCAGCGCCCCTCTAGGGGGGGGAAATTCTGAAGCTTTCTTT. It yields the protein CSAPLGGGNSEAFF.